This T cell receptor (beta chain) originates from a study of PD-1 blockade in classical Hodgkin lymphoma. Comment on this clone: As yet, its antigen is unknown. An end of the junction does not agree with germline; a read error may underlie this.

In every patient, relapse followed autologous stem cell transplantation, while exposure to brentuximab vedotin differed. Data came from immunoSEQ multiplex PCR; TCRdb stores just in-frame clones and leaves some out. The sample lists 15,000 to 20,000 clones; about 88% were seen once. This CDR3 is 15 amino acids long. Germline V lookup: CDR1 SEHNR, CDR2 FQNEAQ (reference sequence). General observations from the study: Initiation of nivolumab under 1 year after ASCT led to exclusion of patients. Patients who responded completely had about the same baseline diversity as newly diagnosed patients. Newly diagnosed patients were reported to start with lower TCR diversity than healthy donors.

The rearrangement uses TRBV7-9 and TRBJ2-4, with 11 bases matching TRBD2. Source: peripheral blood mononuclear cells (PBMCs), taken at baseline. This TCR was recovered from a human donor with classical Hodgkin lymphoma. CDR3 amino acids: CASSLAGGAKNIQYF. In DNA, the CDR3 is TGTGCCAGCAGCCTAGCGGGAGGAGCCAAAAACATTCAGTACTTC.